These 25 T cell receptor beta chains were all obtained from the same sample, sequenced in a study of T cell changes during pregnancy in multiple sclerosis (dated by TCRdb to the late 2010s). Receptor amplification or capture employed the immunoSEQ multiplex PCR assay. What TCRdb holds here is the immuneACCESS table cut down to in-frame rearrangements. Part of the clones is not present; checked against another copy, under half of the missing clones reflect an unresolved V gene, and the others are unexplained. Here the sample has approximately 40,000 clones; 92% occur a single time. 1% to 1.5% of the sample is taken by the ten largest. Sequencing used peripheral blood. All receptors derive from a female donor with multiple sclerosis, enrolled in a pregnancy study.

The chain joins TRBV29-1 to TRBJ2-7; TRBD2 agrees at 11 bases. V lost 7 bases and J lost 4; bases outside the gene matches: 9. Germline V CDR1 and CDR2: SQVTM, ANQGSEA. CDR3 size: 14 residues. Written as DNA, the CDR3 is TGCAGCGCCTCCCCACTAGCGGGAGTTTACGAGCAGTACTTC. This sequence encodes CSASPLAGVYEQYF.

For the CDR3, the DNA is TGTGCCAGCAGCAAAGGGAGAAACCCCTCGCACGAGCAGTACTTC. It yields the protein CASSKGRNPSHEQYF. The rearrangement links TRBV21-1 to TRBJ2-7; the listed D gene, TRBD2, was not tested against the DNA. TRBV21-1 is a known pseudogene. CDR3 length: 15 residues.

The CDR3 region has the DNA TGTGCCAGCAGCTTAGAGGCCGGGCGCACCGGGGAGCTGTTTTTT. It encodes CASSLEAGRTGELFF. The chain is built from TRBV7-2 and TRBJ2-2; D call uncertain. Germline loops: CDR1 SGHTA, CDR2 FQGNSA. V was shortened by 1 base and J by 4 bases, with 10 bases between the two germline ends. The CDR3 is 15 amino acids.

CDR3 DNA: TGTGCCAGCAGTGATGCGGGAGGGCCCCAAGAGACCCAGTACTTC. Protein sequence: CASSDAGGPQETQYF. This chain joins TRBV25-1 and TRBJ2-5, with 9 nucleotides matching TRBD2. The CDR3 is 15 residues long. Trimming took 3 bases from V and 1 from J; bases not matched to a gene: 3. Germline assignment: CDR1 MGHDK and CDR2 SYGVNS.

The chain combines TRBV6-4 with TRBJ2-1, with TRBD2 identical over 11 bases. Germline assignment: CDR1 MRHNA and CDR2 SNTAGT. The ends lost 4 bases at V and 10 bases at J; junction bases unmatched: 6. The CDR3 sequence is 14 residues long. Written as DNA, the CDR3 is TGTGCCAGCAGTGCTACTAGCGGGAGTGGAGAGCAGTTCTTC. It translates to CASSATSGSGEQFF.

The J gene is TRBJ2-3, the V gene TRBV14; D unresolved. V gave up 0 bases and J gave up 1 base, with 8 bases separating them. Looked up from germline, CDR1 is SGHDN and CDR2 is FVKESK. The CDR3 is 15 residues long. The CDR3 DNA reads as TGTGCCAGCAGCCAAGATCTAGTCCGCACAGATACGCAGTATTTT. Translated, it gives CASSQDLVRTDTQYF.

This clone has a single count. The chain uses TRBV6-6 and TRBJ1-6, with 8 nucleotides matching TRBD1. CDR3 length equals 13 residues. Germline loops: CDR1 MNHNY, CDR2 SVGAGI (reference sequence). Losses at the gene ends were 10 bases for V and 7 bases for J; bases not matched to a gene: 6. This chain's CDR3 is CATKQGGNSPLHF. CDR3 sequence (DNA): TGTGCCACCAAACAGGGGGGGAATTCACCCCTCCACTTT.

The chain couples TRBV28 to TRBJ1-4, with 9 bases matching TRBD1. The CDR3 has 15 residues. Germline values: CDR1 MDHEN, CDR2 SYDVKM. Trimming took 1 base from V and 8 from J; bases not matched to a gene: 5. The CDR3 spells CASSLFDRGWEKLFF. DNA for the CDR3: TGTGCCAGCAGTTTATTTGACAGGGGGTGGGAAAAACTGTTTTTT.

V usage is TRBV7-2 and J usage is TRBJ2-7; D unclear. The CDR3 length is 13 residues. The V and J ends lost 3 bases and 2 bases respectively, with 8 bases between them. The germline V gene encodes CDR1 SGHTA and CDR2 FQGNSA. CDR3 sequence reads: CASSLDGTYEQYF. The CDR3 DNA is TGTGCCAGCAGCTTGGACGGAACCTACGAGCAGTACTTC.

Only one count was recorded for this clone. This sequence joins TRBV6-1 and TRBJ2-4; D is unclear. V was clipped by 2 bases and J by 0 bases, with 14 bases between them. Germline assignment: CDR1 MNHNS and CDR2 SASEGT. The CDR3 spans 17 residues. CDR3 nucleotide sequence: TGTGCCAGCAGTGAAAAAATTCCCACCGTAGCCAAAAACATTCAGTACTTC. It encodes CASSEKIPTVAKNIQYF.

This chain joins TRBV4-3 and TRBJ1-2; D is perhaps TRBD1 (6 bases). The V and J ends lost 0 bases and 5 bases respectively, with 10 bases between them. The CDR3 has 14 residues. Per germline, CDR1 LGHNA and CDR2 YSLEER. This CDR3 reads CASSQDRTGYGYTF. CDR3 DNA sequence: TGCGCCAGCAGCCAAGATCGAACAGGGTATGGCTACACCTTC.

The chain uses TRBV27 and TRBJ2-5; D gene unclear. From germline, CDR1 is MNHEY and CDR2 SMNVEV (reference sequence). The CDR3 has 13 amino acids. V lost 6 bases to trimming and J lost 5 bases, with 13 bases between them. CDR3 residues: CASRERPRETQYF. The CDR3, as DNA: TGTGCCAGCAGGGAGCGTCCCCGGGAGACCCAGTACTTC.

The V gene is TRBV5-1, the J gene TRBJ2-1, with 7 bases that match TRBD2. This CDR3 has 14 amino acids. The trim removed 2 bases at V and 8 bases at J, leaving 7 bases unmatched. Germline V gives CDR1 SGHRS, CDR2 YFSETQ. The CDR3 DNA follows: TGCGCCAGCAGCTTCGGCGGGAGTGGCGATGAGCAGTTCTTC. Protein sequence: CASSFGGSGDEQFF.

V gene TRBV29-1 combines with J gene TRBJ2-7; a possible D gene is TRBD2 (5 bases). CDR3 length: 11 amino acids. CDR1 and CDR2 from the germline V gene are SQVTM and ANQGSEA. The CDR3 DNA follows: TGCCCCAAGAGGGATTTACACGAGCAGTACTTC. This encodes CPKRDLHEQYF.

A few counts support this clone. The rearrangement joins TRBV18 to TRBJ1-4; D gene uncertain. Germline V gives CDR1 KGHSH, CDR2 LQKENI. V was shortened by 1 base and J by 8 bases, with 11 bases between the two germline ends. The CDR3 totals 14 residues. The CDR3 protein is CASSPLGEQEKLFF. For the CDR3, the DNA is TGTGCCAGCTCACCACTCGGTGAGCAGGAAAAACTGTTTTTT.

This chain uses TRBV5-1 with TRBJ2-1, with 8 bases fitting TRBD2. This CDR3 has 17 amino acids. The germline CDR1 and CDR2 sequences are SGHRS and YFSETQ. V lost 4 bases and J lost 5; bases outside the gene matches: 14. The CDR3, as DNA: TGCGCCAGCAGCCCGCCGTTACTGAGCGGGAGAAACAATGAGCAGTTCTTC. Protein sequence: CASSPPLLSGRNNEQFF.

The J gene is TRBJ2-3, the V gene TRBV30; 14 nucleotides align to TRBD2. The CDR3 is made up of 16 amino acids. J lost 5 bases, V lost 3 bases, and 7 bases had no gene match. From germline, CDR1 is GTSNPN and CDR2 SVGIG (reference sequence). The CDR3 here is CAWRDGTSGSRDTQYF. As DNA, the CDR3 is TGTGCCTGGAGGGATGGGACTAGCGGGAGTCGAGATACGCAGTATTTT.

CDR3: CASSLGTEETQYF. Written as DNA, the CDR3 is TGTGCCAGCAGCTTGGGGACTGAAGAGACCCAGTACTTC. This rearrangement joins TRBV7-2 to TRBJ2-5; TRBD2 is a possible D gene (6 bases). CDR1 is SGHTA and CDR2 is FQGNSA in the germline V gene. Trimming removed 3 bases at V and 3 bases at J, with 8 bases between. This CDR3 is 13 amino acids long. Variable domain in full (rest from reference TRBV7-2 and TRBJ2-5): GAGVSQSPSNKVTEKGKDVELRCDPISGHTALYWYRQSLGQGLEFLIYFQGNSAPDKSGLPSDRFSAERTGGSVSTLTIQRTQQEDSAVYLCASSLGTEETQYFGPGTRLLVL.

The gene calls are TRBV5-5 and TRBJ2-2; D uncertain. Germline V gene lookup returns CDR1 SGHKS and CDR2 YYEKEE (reference sequence). This CDR3 comprises 14 residues. Deletions cut 2 bases from V and 2 bases from J, with 7 bases between. CDR3 DNA: TGTGCCAGCAGCTTAGGGATAAACACCGGGGAGCTGTTTTTT. Residues: CASSLGINTGELFF. Variable domain in full (rest from reference TRBV5-5 and TRBJ2-2): DAGVTQSPTHLIKTRGQQVTLRCSPISGHKSVSWYQQVLGQGPQFIFQYYEKEERGRGNFPDRFSARQFPNYSSELNVNALLLGDSALYLCASSLGINTGELFFGEGSRLTVL.

The chain links TRBV10-3 to TRBJ2-1; perhaps TRBD1 as D (6 bases). Deletions cut 9 bases from V and 5 bases from J, with 11 bases between. CDR1 ENHRY and CDR2 SYGVKD come from the germline V gene. CDR3 length: 12 residues. CDR3 nucleotide sequence: TGTGCCATGGGGGCACAGGACAATGAGCAGTTCTTC. Encoded protein: CAMGAQDNEQFF.

The gene calls are TRBV7-9 and TRBJ1-2, with D perhaps matching TRBD1 (5 bases). The germline V and J ends were trimmed by 1 base and 8 bases, with 17 bases remaining between them. This CDR3 spans 15 amino acids. The germline V gene encodes CDR1 SEHNR and CDR2 FQNEAQ (reference sequence). The CDR3 spells CASSLEVGSSGGYTF. CDR3 in DNA: TGTGCCAGCAGCTTAGAAGTAGGATCATCAGGGGGCTACACCTTC.

In this sample, this clone turned up once. This sequence joins TRBV19 and TRBJ1-2; D might be TRBD1 (6 bases). V gave up 5 bases and J gave up 5 bases, with 12 bases separating them. Germline-derived CDR1 and CDR2 are LNHDA and SQIVND (reference sequence). The CDR3 is made up of 13 amino acids. The CDR3, as DNA: TGTGCCAGTAGTCTGCGGGACACTTATGGCTACACCTTC. Translated, it gives CASSLRDTYGYTF.

V gene TRBV4-3 combines with J gene TRBJ2-7; tentatively, D is TRBD2 (6 bases). Germline-derived CDR1 and CDR2 are LGHNA and YSLEER. The CDR3 totals 15 residues. Trimming removed 0 bases at V and 5 bases at J, with 14 bases between. The CDR3 DNA reads as TGCGCCAGCAGCCAAGACAAAACTAGCTTCGACGAGCAGTACTTC. Residues: CASSQDKTSFDEQYF.

J is TRBJ2-7 and V is TRBV7-3; TRBD2 agrees at 12 bases. The J segment lost 7 bases and the V segment lost 5 bases, leaving 12 bases of the junction unmatched. The CDR3 consists of 16 residues. Germline CDR1 reads SGHTA; CDR2 reads FQGTGA. In nucleotides, the CDR3 is TGTGCCAGCAGCCCCAACGGGCTAGCGGGAGGGAGGGAGCAGTACTTC. Its translation is CASSPNGLAGGREQYF.

This chain uses TRBV7-2 with TRBJ1-5; D is perhaps TRBD1 (5 bases). V was cut by 5 bases and J by 5 bases, with 7 bases left in between. From germline, CDR1 is SGHTA and CDR2 FQGNSA. This CDR3 region has 12 residues. This CDR3 reads CASSLRDQPQHF. The DNA for the CDR3 is TGTGCCAGCAGCCTCAGGGATCAGCCCCAGCATTTT.